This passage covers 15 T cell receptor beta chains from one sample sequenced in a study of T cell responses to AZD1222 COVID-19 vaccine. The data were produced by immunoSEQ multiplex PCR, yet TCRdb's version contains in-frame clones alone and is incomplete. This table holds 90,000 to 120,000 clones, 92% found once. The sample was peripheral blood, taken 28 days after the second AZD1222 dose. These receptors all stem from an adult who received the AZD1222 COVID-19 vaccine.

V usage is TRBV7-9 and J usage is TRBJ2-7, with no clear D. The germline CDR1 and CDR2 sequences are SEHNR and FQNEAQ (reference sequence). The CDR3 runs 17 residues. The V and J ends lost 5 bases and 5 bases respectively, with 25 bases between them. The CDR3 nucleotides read TGTGCCAGCAGCCGAATCCCCTCTGACCCCCTCGCTGACGAGCAGTACTTC. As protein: CASSRIPSDPLADEQYF.

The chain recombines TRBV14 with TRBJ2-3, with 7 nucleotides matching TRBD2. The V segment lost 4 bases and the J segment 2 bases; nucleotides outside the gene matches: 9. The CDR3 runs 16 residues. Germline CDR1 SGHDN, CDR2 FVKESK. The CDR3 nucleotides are TGTGCCAGCAGCCCCTTTGGGGGAGGGTCCACAGATACGCAGTATTTT. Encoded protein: CASSPFGGGSTDTQYF.

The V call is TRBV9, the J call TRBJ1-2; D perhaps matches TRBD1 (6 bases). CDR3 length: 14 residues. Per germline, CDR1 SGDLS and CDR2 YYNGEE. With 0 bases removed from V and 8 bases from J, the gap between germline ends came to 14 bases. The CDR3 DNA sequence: TGTGCCAGCAGCGTAGAAGGGGGTTTCGTAGGCTACACCTTC. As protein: CASSVEGGFVGYTF.

The chain's CDR3 is CASRDRGELFF. In nucleotides, the CDR3 is TGTGCCAGCAGAGACCGAGGGGAGCTGTTTTTT. The chain combines TRBV6-5 with TRBJ2-2; D ambiguous. The CDR3 contains 11 residues. Germline V gives CDR1 MNHEY, CDR2 SVGAGI. Trimming cost V 6 bases and J 8 bases, with 7 bases left between them.

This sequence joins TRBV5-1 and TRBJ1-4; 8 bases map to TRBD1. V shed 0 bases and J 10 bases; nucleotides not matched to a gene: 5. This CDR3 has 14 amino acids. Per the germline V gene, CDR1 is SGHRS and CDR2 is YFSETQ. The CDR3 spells CASSLESQGGKLFF. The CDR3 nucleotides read TGCGCCAGCAGCTTGGAGTCACAGGGGGGAAAACTGTTTTTT. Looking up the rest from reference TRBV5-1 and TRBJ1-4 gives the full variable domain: KAGVTQTPRYLIKTRGQQVTLSCSPISGHRSVSWYQQTPGQGLQFLFEYFSETQRNKGNFPGRFSGRQFSNSRSEMNVSTLELGDSALYLCASSLESQGGKLFFGSGTQLSVL.

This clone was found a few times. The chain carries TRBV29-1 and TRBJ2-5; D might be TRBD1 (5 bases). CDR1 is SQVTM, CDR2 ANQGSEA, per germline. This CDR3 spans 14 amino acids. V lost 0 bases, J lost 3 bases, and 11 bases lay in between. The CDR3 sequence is CSVEDPGPEETQYF. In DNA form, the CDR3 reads TGCAGCGTTGAAGATCCAGGGCCCGAAGAGACCCAGTACTTC.

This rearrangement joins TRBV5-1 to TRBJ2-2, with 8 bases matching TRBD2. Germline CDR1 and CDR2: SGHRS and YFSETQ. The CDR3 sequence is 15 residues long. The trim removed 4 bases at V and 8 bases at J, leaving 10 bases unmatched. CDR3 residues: CASSVSGATYGELFF. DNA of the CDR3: TGCGCCAGCAGCGTTAGCGGGGCGACTTATGGGGAGCTGTTTTTT.

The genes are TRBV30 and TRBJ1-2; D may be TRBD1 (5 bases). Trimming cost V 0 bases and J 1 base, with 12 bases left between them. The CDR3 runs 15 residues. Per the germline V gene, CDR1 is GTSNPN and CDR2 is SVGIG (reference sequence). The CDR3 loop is CAWSVGAGSNYGYTF. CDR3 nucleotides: TGTGCCTGGAGTGTAGGGGCAGGCAGTAACTATGGCTACACCTTC.

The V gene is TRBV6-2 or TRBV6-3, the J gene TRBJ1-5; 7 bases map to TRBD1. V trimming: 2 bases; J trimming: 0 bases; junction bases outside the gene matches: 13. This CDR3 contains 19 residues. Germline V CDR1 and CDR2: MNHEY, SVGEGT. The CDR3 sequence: CASSYRPTGVLGSNQPQHF. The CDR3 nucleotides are TGTGCCAGCAGTTACAGACCTACAGGGGTCTTAGGTAGCAATCAGCCCCAGCATTTT.

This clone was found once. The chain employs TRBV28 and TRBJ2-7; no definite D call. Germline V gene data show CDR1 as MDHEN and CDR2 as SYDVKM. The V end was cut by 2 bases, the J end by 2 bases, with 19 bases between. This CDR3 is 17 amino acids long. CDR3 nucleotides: TGTGCCAGCAGTTTACTTGTGGGTGCCACAGAGACCTACGAGCAGTACTTC. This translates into CASSLLVGATETYEQYF. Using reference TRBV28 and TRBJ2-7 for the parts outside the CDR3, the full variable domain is DVKVTQSSRYLVKRTGEKVFLECVQDMDHENMFWYRQDPGLGLRLIYFSYDVKMKEKGDIPEGYSVSREKKERFSLILESASTNQTSMYLCASSLLVGATETYEQYFGPGTRLTVT.

The CDR3 nucleotides are TGTGCCAGCAGCTTTAATTGGGACAGGGCGAAATCTGGGGCCAACGTCCTGACTTTC. It codes for CASSFNWDRAKSGANVLTF. The chain recombines TRBV7-9 with TRBJ2-6; 9 bases fit TRBD1. In germline, CDR1 is SEHNR, CDR2 FQNEAQ (reference sequence). The CDR3 loop spans 19 amino acids. V lost 3 bases and J lost 1; bases outside the gene matches: 10.

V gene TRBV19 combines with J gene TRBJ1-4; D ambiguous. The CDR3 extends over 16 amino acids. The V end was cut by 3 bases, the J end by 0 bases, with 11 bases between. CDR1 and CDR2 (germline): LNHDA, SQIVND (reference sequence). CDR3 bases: TGTGCCAGTAGTATGTATGGAGAGTCAACTAATGAAAAACTGTTTTTT. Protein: CASSMYGESTNEKLFF.

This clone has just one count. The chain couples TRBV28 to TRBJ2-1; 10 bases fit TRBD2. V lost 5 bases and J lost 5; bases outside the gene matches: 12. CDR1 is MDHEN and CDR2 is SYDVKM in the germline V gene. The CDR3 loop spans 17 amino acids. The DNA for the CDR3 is TGTGCCAGCAGTGCCATTAGCGGGAGGAAAGTAGACAATGAGCAGTTCTTC. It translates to CASSAISGRKVDNEQFF.

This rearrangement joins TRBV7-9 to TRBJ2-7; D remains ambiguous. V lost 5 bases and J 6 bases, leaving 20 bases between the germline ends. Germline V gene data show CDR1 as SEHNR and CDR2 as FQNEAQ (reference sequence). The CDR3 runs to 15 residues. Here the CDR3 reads CASSEIRCCPGEQYF. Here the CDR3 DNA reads TGTGCCAGCAGCGAGATCAGGTGTTGTCCTGGCGAGCAGTACTTC.

The CDR3 spells CAWTTSGAEQYF. CDR3 nucleotides: TGTGCCTGGACGACCAGTGGTGCCGAGCAGTACTTC. The chain employs TRBV30 and TRBJ2-7; D gene ambiguous. CDR1 and CDR2 (germline): GTSNPN, SVGIG (reference sequence). Trimming took off 4 bases at V and 6 bases at J, with 13 bases between the two ends. CDR3 length equals 12 residues.